These T cell receptor beta chains were read from a single sample in a study of type 1 regulatory T cells. No antigens are known for them. TCRdb re-called the reads with MiXCR, one entry per CDR3 protein. The sample has tens of thousands of distinct CDR3 sequences, about a fifth seen once. Sequencing was done on a sample of cultured type 1 regulatory T (Tr1) cells, either the whole culture or a sorted fraction (not recorded which). The receptor set was obtained from a human donor in good health. The CDR3 runs from the conserved cysteine through the conserved F or W. The D gene is left open where the match is weak. Clone size appears in some rows only: once, few, many, or a class for an expanded clone.

v_call: TRBV7-2
cdr3_length: 15
j_call: TRBJ2-3
clone_size: .
d_call: .
cdr3_nt: TGTGCCAGCAGCGTAGACTCCACCTTCACAGATACGCAGTATTTT
cdr3_aa: CASSVDSTFTDTQYF

v_call: TRBV12-3/TRBV12-4
cdr3_length: 17
j_call: TRBJ2-1
clone_size: .
d_call: .
cdr3_nt: TGTGCCAGCAGAGCCCCGGGACTCTCGAGCTCCTACAATGAGCAGTTCTTC
cdr3_aa: CASRAPGLSSSYNEQFF

v_call: TRBV5-1
cdr3_length: 15
j_call: TRBJ1-2
clone_size: few
d_call: .
cdr3_nt: TGCGCCAGCAGCTTGGCTGGGGTAGCTAACTATGGCTACACCTTC
cdr3_aa: CASSLAGVANYGYTF

v_call: TRBV12-3/TRBV12-4
cdr3_length: 13
j_call: TRBJ2-7
clone_size: .
d_call: .
cdr3_nt: TGTGCCAGCAGTTTAAAAGGGGGAAGCGAGCAGTACTTC
cdr3_aa: CASSLKGGSEQYF

v_call: TRBV20-1
cdr3_length: 16
j_call: TRBJ2-7
clone_size: .
d_call: TRBD2
cdr3_nt: TGCAGTGCTAGAGACAGCGGGAGGGCCGGGGTCTACGAGCAGTACTTC
cdr3_aa: CSARDSGRAGVYEQYF

v_call: TRBV12-3/TRBV12-4
cdr3_length: 14
j_call: TRBJ2-5
clone_size: many
d_call: TRBD1
cdr3_nt: TGTGCCAGCAGTCTCGGACAGGAGCAAGAGACCCAGTACTTC
cdr3_aa: CASSLGQEQETQYF

v_call: TRBV7-3
cdr3_length: 14
j_call: TRBJ1-1
clone_size: few
d_call: .
cdr3_nt: TGTGCCAGCAGCAAAACGACAGGGAACACTGAAGCTTTCTTT
cdr3_aa: CASSKTTGNTEAFF

v_call: TRBV30
cdr3_length: 13
j_call: TRBJ2-2
clone_size: .
d_call: .
cdr3_nt: TGTGCCTGGGGCCTCCTAGCCACGGGGGAGCTGTTTTTT
cdr3_aa: CAWGLLATGELFF

v_call: TRBV6-1
cdr3_length: 13
j_call: TRBJ2-7
clone_size: few
d_call: .
cdr3_nt: TGTGCCAGCACGCCCCAGGATGCCTACGAGCAGTACTTC
cdr3_aa: CASTPQDAYEQYF

v_call: TRBV12-3/TRBV12-4
cdr3_length: 13
j_call: TRBJ1-2
clone_size: .
d_call: .
cdr3_nt: TGTGCCAGCACCACCAGCGGGGACTATGGCTACACCTTC
cdr3_aa: CASTTSGDYGYTF

v_call: TRBV20-1
cdr3_length: 12
j_call: TRBJ2-1
clone_size: many
d_call: .
cdr3_nt: TGCAGTGCTAGCCCCAGGGTCAATGAGCAGTTCTTC
cdr3_aa: CSASPRVNEQFF

v_call: TRBV12-3/TRBV12-4
cdr3_length: 15
j_call: TRBJ2-2
clone_size: .
d_call: TRBD2
cdr3_nt: TGTGCCAGCAGTCCCCCCGGTGGCGGGGGTAGGGAGCTGTTTTTT
cdr3_aa: CASSPPGGGGRELFF

v_call: TRBV7-3
cdr3_length: 15
j_call: TRBJ2-3
clone_size: few
d_call: TRBD2
cdr3_nt: TGTGCCAGCAGCTTAAAAGCGGGAGGAGCAGATACGCAGTATTTT
cdr3_aa: CASSLKAGGADTQYF

v_call: TRBV5-1
cdr3_length: 12
j_call: TRBJ1-2
clone_size: .
d_call: TRBD1
cdr3_nt: TGCGCCAGCAGCAACAGGGGGTATGGCTACACCTTC
cdr3_aa: CASSNRGYGYTF

v_call: TRBV20-1
cdr3_length: 11
j_call: TRBJ2-5
clone_size: .
d_call: .
cdr3_nt: TGCAGTGCTAGCCAACTGGGGACCCAGTACTTC
cdr3_aa: CSASQLGTQYF

v_call: TRBV5-1
cdr3_length: 14
j_call: TRBJ1-6
clone_size: .
d_call: .
cdr3_nt: TGCGCCAGCAGCCCCGGGCAGGGGAACAGGCCCCTCCACTTT
cdr3_aa: CASSPGQGNRPLHF

v_call: TRBV19
cdr3_length: 11
j_call: TRBJ2-4
clone_size: .
d_call: .
cdr3_nt: TGTGCCAGTAGTATTTTCGACATTCAGTACTTC
cdr3_aa: CASSIFDIQYF

v_call: TRBV5-1
cdr3_length: 14
j_call: TRBJ2-7
clone_size: .
d_call: .
cdr3_nt: TGCGCCAGCAGCCCACGACCAGCGGTGGACGAGCAGTACTTC
cdr3_aa: CASSPRPAVDEQYF

v_call: TRBV5-5
cdr3_length: 16
j_call: TRBJ1-2
clone_size: few
d_call: TRBD1
cdr3_nt: TGTGCCAGCAGCGCGGCTCCGGGACAGGACTTCTATGGCTACACCTTC
cdr3_aa: CASSAAPGQDFYGYTF

v_call: TRBV7-3
cdr3_length: 15
j_call: TRBJ2-1
clone_size: few
d_call: TRBD2
cdr3_nt: TGTGCCAGCAGCCTAGCGGGAGGGCCAGGCAATGAGCAGTTCTTC
cdr3_aa: CASSLAGGPGNEQFF

v_call: TRBV5-1
cdr3_length: 15
j_call: TRBJ2-3
clone_size: few
d_call: .
cdr3_nt: TGCGCCAGCAGCTTCAGGGGGGAGAGGACAGATACGCAGTATTTT
cdr3_aa: CASSFRGERTDTQYF

v_call: TRBV30
cdr3_length: 17
j_call: TRBJ2-6
clone_size: .
d_call: TRBD1
cdr3_nt: TGTGCCTGGAGGCGGACAGGATTCTTTTCTGGGGCCAACGTCCTGACTTTC
cdr3_aa: CAWRRTGFFSGANVLTF

v_call: TRBV20-1
cdr3_length: 12
j_call: TRBJ2-7
clone_size: few
d_call: .
cdr3_nt: TGCAGTGCTAGAGATCGGGAGTACGAGCAGTACTTC
cdr3_aa: CSARDREYEQYF

v_call: TRBV18
cdr3_length: 15
j_call: TRBJ1-2
clone_size: few
d_call: TRBD1
cdr3_nt: TGTGCCAGCTCAGCGAACAGGGGTCTCCTTCATGGCTACACCTTC
cdr3_aa: CASSANRGLLHGYTF

v_call: TRBV20-1
cdr3_length: 14
j_call: TRBJ1-2
clone_size: .
d_call: .
cdr3_nt: TGCAGTGCTAGACCGGTCGGGGGGCTGGAGGGCTACACCTTC
cdr3_aa: CSARPVGGLEGYTF

v_call: TRBV4-2
cdr3_length: 15
j_call: TRBJ2-7
clone_size: .
d_call: .
cdr3_nt: TGTGCCAGCAGCCCGGTGCCAGGGAGCTCCTACGAGCAGTACTTC
cdr3_aa: CASSPVPGSSYEQYF

v_call: TRBV5-1
cdr3_length: 12
j_call: TRBJ1-2
clone_size: .
d_call: TRBD1
cdr3_nt: TGCGCCAGCAGCGGGACAGGCTATGGCTACACCTTC
cdr3_aa: CASSGTGYGYTF

v_call: TRBV12-3/TRBV12-4
cdr3_length: 12
j_call: TRBJ1-1
clone_size: many
d_call: .
cdr3_nt: TGTGCCAGCAGTTTTTCCACCACTGAAGCTTTCTTT
cdr3_aa: CASSFSTTEAFF

v_call: TRBV7-9
cdr3_length: 13
j_call: TRBJ1-2
clone_size: few
d_call: .
cdr3_nt: TGTGCCAGCAGCTCTCTCTGGGCAGGGGGCTACACCTTC
cdr3_aa: CASSSLWAGGYTF

v_call: TRBV7-3
cdr3_length: 15
j_call: TRBJ2-2
clone_size: few
d_call: .
cdr3_nt: TGTGCCAGCAGCCTCTCGACTAGAAACACCGGGGAGCTGTTTTTT
cdr3_aa: CASSLSTRNTGELFF

v_call: TRBV5-1
cdr3_length: 13
j_call: TRBJ1-5
clone_size: .
d_call: .
cdr3_nt: TGCGCCAGCAGCCCCGAGGGTGATCAGCCCCAGCATTTT
cdr3_aa: CASSPEGDQPQHF

v_call: TRBV5-1
cdr3_length: 14
j_call: TRBJ2-1
clone_size: many
d_call: .
cdr3_nt: TGCGCCAGCAGCGGAGACACGGCGGTCAATGAGCAGTTCTTC
cdr3_aa: CASSGDTAVNEQFF

v_call: TRBV12-3/TRBV12-4
cdr3_length: 14
j_call: TRBJ2-7
clone_size: few
d_call: .
cdr3_nt: TGTGCCAGCAGTTTAGGGACGGGGAACTACGAGCAGTACTTC
cdr3_aa: CASSLGTGNYEQYF

v_call: TRBV2
cdr3_length: 16
j_call: TRBJ2-1
clone_size: many
d_call: .
cdr3_nt: TGTGCCAGCAGCCGGCAGGGCAGGGGGGCGTACAATGAGCAGTTCTTC
cdr3_aa: CASSRQGRGAYNEQFF

v_call: TRBV7-9
cdr3_length: 15
j_call: TRBJ2-7
clone_size: few
d_call: .
cdr3_nt: TGTGCCAGCAGCCCACCAGGGGCTATGACCTACGAGCAGTACTTC
cdr3_aa: CASSPPGAMTYEQYF

v_call: TRBV2
cdr3_length: 14
j_call: TRBJ1-1
clone_size: .
d_call: TRBD1
cdr3_nt: TGTGCCATCAGGACAGGGGGGTTGAACACTGAAGCTTTCTTT
cdr3_aa: CAIRTGGLNTEAFF

v_call: TRBV10-3
cdr3_length: 17
j_call: TRBJ2-1
clone_size: .
d_call: TRBD2
cdr3_nt: TGTGCCATCAGTGAGTCGGCCGTAGGGGAGGGCTACAATGAGCAGTTCTTC
cdr3_aa: CAISESAVGEGYNEQFF

v_call: TRBV7-3
cdr3_length: 13
j_call: TRBJ2-7
clone_size: .
d_call: TRBD2
cdr3_nt: TGTGCCAGCAGCTTGCGGGAGGGCTACGAGCAGTACTTC
cdr3_aa: CASSLREGYEQYF

v_call: TRBV20-1
cdr3_length: 12
j_call: TRBJ2-5
clone_size: medium-sized
d_call: .
cdr3_nt: TGCAGTGCCACCCCAGAACAAGAGACCCAGTACTTC
cdr3_aa: CSATPEQETQYF

v_call: TRBV5-6
cdr3_length: 15
j_call: TRBJ1-1
clone_size: few
d_call: .
cdr3_nt: TGTGCCAGCAGCTCTGGCCCGACAACTAACACTGAAGCTTTCTTT
cdr3_aa: CASSSGPTTNTEAFF

v_call: TRBV6-2/TRBV6-3
cdr3_length: 15
j_call: TRBJ1-5
clone_size: .
d_call: TRBD1
cdr3_nt: TGTGCCAGCAGTTACACCGGGACAGGGTTTCAGCCCCAGCATTTT
cdr3_aa: CASSYTGTGFQPQHF

v_call: TRBV7-2
cdr3_length: 14
j_call: TRBJ1-2
clone_size: .
d_call: .
cdr3_nt: TGTGCCAGCAGCTTAGAAGTATATGGCGGTGGCTACACCTTC
cdr3_aa: CASSLEVYGGGYTF

v_call: TRBV30
cdr3_length: 15
j_call: TRBJ1-5
clone_size: .
d_call: TRBD1
cdr3_nt: TGTGCCTGGAGCCCACCACAGGGGAGAGGTCAGCCCCAGCATTTT
cdr3_aa: CAWSPPQGRGQPQHF